The rows below give T cell receptor beta chains drawn from one sample of a study of blood T cell repertoires in COVID-19. The method was immunoSEQ multiplex PCR; TCRdb's version includes in-frame clones alone and lacks a portion of them. The sample yields tens of thousands of clones, around 92% seen once. The specimen sequenced was peripheral blood. The source is a woman between 70 and 85 years old with active COVID-19. Each CDR3 is given with its conserved first and last residue. A D gene is named only where the DNA matches it firmly. Clone sizes are given selectively: once, few, many, or a class where the clone is expanded.

>TRBJ1-6|TRBD1|TRBV7-9|NA
TGTGCCAGCAGCCCAGGGACAGGGGTCTTACGCTCACCCCTCCACTTT
CASSPGTGVLRSPLHF
>TRBJ2-5|NA|TRBV11-3|NA
TGTGCCAGCAGTCTTTATCAGCGGGCCCTCCAAGAGACCCAGTACTTC
CASSLYQRALQETQYF
>TRBJ1-2|TRBD1|TRBV28|NA
TGTGCCAGCAGTCTAGGGACAGGGAGAGCCTATGGCTACACCTTC
CASSLGTGRAYGYTF
>TRBJ1-3|NA|TRBV4-1|once
TGCGCCAGCAGCCAAGATAACGCCAGGGCGGGAAACACCATATATTTT
CASSQDNARAGNTIYF
>TRBJ1-4|TRBD1|TRBV4-2|NA
TGTGCCAGCAGCCTGCCGGGACAGGGTAATGAAAAACTGTTTTTT
CASSLPGQGNEKLFF
>TRBJ2-2|TRBD2|TRBV7-2|NA
TGTGCCAGCAGCTTGGTAGCGGGAGCCGAAGGGAACACCGGGGAGCTGTTTTTT
CASSLVAGAEGNTGELFF
>TRBJ2-1|NA|TRBV5-1|once
TGCGCCAGCAGCTTGGGCGGTAGCGGCTACAATGAGCAGTTCTTC
CASSLGGSGYNEQFF
>TRBJ2-5|NA|TRBV27|NA
TGTGCCAGCAGTTCGTCCTGGGGGGAAGCGGCAATAGAGACCCAGTACTTC
CASSSSWGEAAIETQYF
>TRBJ2-2|NA|TRBV12-3/TRBV12-4|NA
TGTGCCAGCAGTTTAACAGGCGGGGAGCTGTTTTTT
CASSLTGGELFF
>TRBJ2-1|TRBD1|TRBV5-1|NA
TGCGCCAGCAGCTTGACAGGGGGTTCCTACAATGAGCAGTTCTTC
CASSLTGGSYNEQFF
>TRBJ1-5|TRBD1|TRBV10-3|NA
TGTGCCATCAGTGAGGGACAGGGGATACGGAGCAATCAGCCCCAGCATTTT
CAISEGQGIRSNQPQHF
>TRBJ1-2|NA|TRBV4-1|few
TGCGCCAGCAGCCAACGACAGGATGGCTACACCTTC
CASSQRQDGYTF
>TRBJ1-1|NA|TRBV5-8|NA
TGTGCCAGCAGCTTGGAACAGGGTAAGACTGAAGCTTTCTTT
CASSLEQGKTEAFF
>TRBJ2-3|TRBD2|TRBV7-9|NA
TGTGCCAGCAGTCGAAAATCACGGGAGGGCGGCACAGATACGCAGTATTTT
CASSRKSREGGTDTQYF
>TRBJ2-5|NA|TRBV3-1/TRBV3-2|NA
TGTGCCAGCAGCCAAGATCGGGGTCCGCAGACCCAGTACTTC
CASSQDRGPQTQYF
>TRBJ1-6|NA|TRBV9|NA
TGTGCCAGCAGCGTAGGCAGGGGTAATTCACCCCTCCACTTT
CASSVGRGNSPLHF
>TRBJ2-7|NA|TRBV27|NA
TGTGCCAGCAGTCTGGCCGTTACCTACGAGCAGTACTTC
CASSLAVTYEQYF
>TRBJ2-3|NA|TRBV18|NA
TGTGCCAGCTCACCTTGGGACTCGCGGCTCACAGATACGCAGTATTTT
CASSPWDSRLTDTQYF
>TRBJ2-2|TRBD1|TRBV19|NA
TGTGCCAGTAGTATAGGGACAGGTCCCGGGGAGCTGTTTTTT
CASSIGTGPGELFF
>TRBJ2-7|TRBD2|TRBV4-1|NA
TGCGCCAGCAGCCAAGGTAGCGGGAGTTTTTACGAGCAGTACTTC
CASSQGSGSFYEQYF
>TRBJ1-2|TRBD1|TRBV27|NA
TGTGCCAGCAGTTTCTCTCAGGGGGCGCGGTTTCGTGGCTACACCTTC
CASSFSQGARFRGYTF
>TRBJ1-1|TRBD1|TRBV7-2|once
TGTGCCAGCAGCAAACAGGGGGGGTACACTGAAGCTTTCTTT
CASSKQGGYTEAFF